The 9 T cell receptor beta chains listed next were all sequenced from one sample in a study of T cell repertoires in cytomegalovirus infection. Their target antigens are unknown. TCRdb itself ran the reads through MiXCR, one entry per CDR3 protein. Here the sample spans hundreds of thousands of distinct CDR3 sequences, 33% being singletons. The material was cultured PBMCs, obtained from culture after CMV antigen stimulation. The receptor source for this set is a human donor in good health (CMV status not recorded). Some clones in this sample may be carry-over from other donors' samples.

J is TRBJ1-2 and V is TRBV10-3, with 8 bases fitting TRBD1. The CDR3 consists of 17 residues. Germline V gene sequence: CDR1 ENHRY, CDR2 SYGVKD. Losses at the gene ends were 0 bases for V and 5 bases for J; bases not matched to a gene: 11. CDR3 loop: CAISESNTGQGRYGYTF. The CDR3 bases are TGTGCCATCAGTGAGTCTAATACCGGACAGGGAAGGTATGGCTACACCTTC.

V is TRBV11-3 and J is TRBJ1-4, with no clear D. The germline gives CDR1 SGHNT, CDR2 YENEEA. Trimming shortened V by 1 base and J by 6 bases, and 6 bases separated the two germline ends. CDR3 length: 13 amino acids. CDR3 in DNA: TGTGCCAGCAGCTTAGGAGTGGATGAAAAACTGTTTTTT. It is translated as CASSLGVDEKLFF.

This clonotype turned up a few times. This sequence joins TRBV9 and TRBJ2-3, with D unclear. Per the germline V gene, CDR1 is SGDLS and CDR2 is YYNGEE. The germline V and J ends were trimmed by 6 bases and 6 bases, with 14 bases remaining between them. The CDR3 totals 13 residues. The CDR3 DNA reads as TGTGCCAGCAACCCAAGGGCTTTGGATACGCAGTATTTT. As protein: CASNPRALDTQYF.

V gene TRBV27 combines with J gene TRBJ1-5, with D possibly being TRBD1 (6 bases). The germline V gene encodes CDR1 MNHEY and CDR2 SMNVEV (reference sequence). Deletions cut 6 bases from V and 4 bases from J, with 22 bases between. The CDR3 loop spans 17 amino acids. CDR3 DNA sequence: TGTGCCAGCAGAATCCCCCCCAGGGGCCTTTGGAATCAGCCCCAGCATTTT. Amino acids: CASRIPPRGLWNQPQHF.

V gene TRBV19 combines with J gene TRBJ1-1; D might be TRBD1 (5 bases). The germline CDR1 and CDR2 sequences are LNHDA and SQIVND (reference sequence). The V end lost 3 bases, the J end lost 5 bases, and 19 bases lay between the germline ends. This CDR3 contains 16 residues. CDR3: CASSISAGQGKTEAFF. CDR3 bases: TGTGCCAGTAGTATTTCGGCGGGGCAGGGAAAGACTGAAGCTTTCTTT.

The CDR3 is CASSPWDSSNQPQHF. In DNA form, the CDR3 reads TGTGCCAGTAGTCCCTGGGACAGCTCGAATCAGCCCCAGCATTTT. The chain employs TRBV19 and TRBJ1-5; 7 positions agree with TRBD1. This CDR3 contains 15 residues. In germline, CDR1 is LNHDA, CDR2 SQIVND (reference sequence). Germline trimming cut 5 bases from V and 4 bases from J; bases unmatched to any gene: 8.

This clonotype appeared a few times. The rearrangement links TRBV7-2 to TRBJ2-7, with 7 bases identical to TRBD2. Trimming took 3 bases from V and 5 from J; bases not matched to a gene: 7. The length of the CDR3 is 14 residues. Germline CDR1 and CDR2: SGHTA and FQGNSA. The CDR3 protein is CASSFGGSGNEQYF. The CDR3 region has the DNA TGTGCCAGCAGCTTCGGCGGGAGTGGGAACGAGCAGTACTTC.

This chain links TRBV7-9 with TRBJ2-3; D perhaps matches TRBD2 (6 bases). The CDR3 is made up of 16 amino acids. Germline loops: CDR1 SEHNR, CDR2 FQNEAQ (reference sequence). V was cut by 6 bases and J by 6 bases, with 22 bases left in between. CDR3 DNA: TGTGCCAGCAGTACCCCCCGAAACGCGGAGGGGGATACGCAGTATTTT. Translation: CASSTPRNAEGDTQYF.

This clonotype was picked up a small number of times. The rearrangement joins TRBV6-1 to TRBJ2-5; the match to TRBD2 covers 10 bases. The germline V gene encodes CDR1 MNHNS and CDR2 SASEGT. V trimming: 0 bases; J trimming: 2 bases; junction bases outside the gene matches: 6. This CDR3 contains 17 residues. The CDR3 sequence: CASSEARGSGGQETQYF. The CDR3, as DNA: TGTGCCAGCAGTGAAGCGCGGGGTAGCGGGGGGCAAGAGACCCAGTACTTC.